This paragraph reports one TCR beta chain. In the same sample, other DNA sequences code for this CDR3. The data stem from a study of T cell changes during pregnancy in multiple sclerosis. This CDR3 contains 14 residues. Trimming took 3 bases from V and 10 from J; bases not matched to a gene: 9. Looked up from germline, CDR1 is MGHRA and CDR2 is YSYEKL. Sequencing was performed with immunoSEQ multiplex PCR; in TCRdb, only in-frame clones are kept and a portion is missing. The table records about 100,000 clones, around 92% of them present only once. V and J are TRBV4-1 and TRBJ2-1; the match to TRBD2 covers 7 bases. The receptor was isolated from a female donor with multiple sclerosis, enrolled in a pregnancy study. The sequences come from peripheral blood, collected after pregnancy. Written as DNA, the CDR3 is TGCGCCAGCAGCCAGGGACTACTAGGTAACGAGCAGTTCTTC. This gives the protein CASSQGLLGNEQFF.